This is a list of T cell receptor beta chains from one sample in a study of cytomegalovirus exposure and HLA in healthy donors. Data came from immunoSEQ multiplex PCR; TCRdb stores just in-frame clones and leaves some out. Among about 200,000 clones listed, approximately 83% were seen once. What was sequenced was PBMCs. All receptors come from a boy under 10 years old in good health and CMV-seronegative. CDR3s include the opening cysteine and the closing phenylalanine or tryptophan. D genes are given only for firm matches. Clone size is stated in some rows and not others, as once, few, many or a class when expanded.

-,TRBV4-1,TRBJ2-2,-,CASSQDTALGFGELFF,TGCGCCAGCAGCCAAGATACGGCCCTCGGGTTCGGGGAGCTGTTTTTT
once,TRBV5-4,TRBJ1-2,TRBD1,CASSLAAGQGYGYTF,TGTGCCAGCAGCTTGGCTGCAGGACAGGGTTATGGCTACACCTTC
-,TRBV20-1,TRBJ2-3,-,CSAILVDTQYF,TGCAGTGCTATCCTAGTAGATACGCAGTATTTT
few,TRBV6-6,TRBJ1-5,-,CASTRAGQPQHF,TGTGCCAGCACGAGGGCTGGTCAGCCCCAGCATTTT
-,TRBV19,TRBJ1-2,-,CASSVGRGRGADYGYTF,TGTGCCAGTAGTGTAGGAAGGGGGAGAGGGGCAGACTATGGCTACACCTTC
once,TRBV19,TRBJ2-7,TRBD1,CASRKNDRGNGVSYEQYF,TGTGCCAGTAGGAAGAACGACAGGGGGAATGGGGTCTCCTACGAGCAGTACTTC
-,TRBV19,TRBJ1-5,TRBD1,CASKAHRGSNQPQHF,TGTGCCAGTAAAGCCCACAGGGGCAGCAATCAGCCCCAGCATTTT
-,TRBV11-2,TRBJ2-1,-,CASSPSYNEQFF,TGTGCCAGCAGCCCGTCTTACAATGAGCAGTTCTTC
-,TRBV29-1,TRBJ1-1,-,CSVELTTGFTEAFF,TGCAGCGTTGAACTAACAACAGGTTTCACTGAAGCTTTCTTT
-,TRBV5-6,TRBJ1-4,-,CASSPRRTASTGEKLFF,TGTGCCAGCAGCCCTAGGCGGACAGCCAGCACCGGAGAAAAACTGTTTTTT
-,TRBV4-2,TRBJ1-1,TRBD1,CASRQTGVTEAFF,TGTGCCAGCCGCCAGACAGGGGTGACTGAAGCTTTCTTT
-,TRBV9,TRBJ1-2,TRBD1,CASSPQGGGVGVGGYTF,TGTGCCAGCAGCCCTCAAGGAGGGGGCGTTGGGGTAGGGGGCTACACCTTC
-,TRBV7-9,TRBJ1-1,-,CASSSRWGGNTEAFF,TGTGCCAGCAGCTCCCGTTGGGGGGGAAACACTGAAGCTTTCTTT
once,TRBV7-9,TRBJ2-3,-,CASSPPGSDTQYF,TGTGCCAGCAGCCCCCCAGGGTCAGATACGCAGTATTTT
-,TRBV6-5,TRBJ2-3,TRBD2,CASSHRGVSTDTQYF,TGTGCCAGCAGTCACCGGGGGGTTAGCACAGATACGCAGTATTTT
-,TRBV7-7,TRBJ2-1,-,CASSLGSQNEQFF,TGTGCTAGCAGCTTAGGTAGCCAAAATGAGCAGTTCTTC